This T cell receptor (beta chain) was obtained from a study of regulatory T cells in long-lasting Graves disease. Findings and limits, study-wide: Clonotypes that were public and shared totalled about 2,500 in persistent patients versus around 970 in new patients. Relative to newly diagnosed Graves' patients, persistent ones had lower TCR diversity. Newly diagnosed disease favored TRBV20-1 and TRBJ2-1 over persistent disease.

As regards this clonotype: Its antigen remains unidentified.

Looked up from germline, CDR1 is MNHEY and CDR2 is SMNVEV (reference sequence). J was trimmed by 9 bases and V by 3 bases; bases with no gene match: 7. The CDR3 loop spans 15 amino acids. Time point described: persistent/refractory GD, antithyroid drugs over 5 years with positive TRAb. RNA from PBMCs was the source of the TCR library. The TCR beta library used iRepertoire HTBI primers with Arm-PCR amplification of CDR3. Authors' data handling: Detected in the samples were 62 TRBV and around 15 TRBJ segments. TCRdb used MiXCR to reprocess the multiplex PCR reads, holding one entry per CDR3 protein. It is TCRdb's table, rather than the study itself, that gives the V and J calls and clone size. The sample consists of around 500,000 distinct CDR3 sequences, roughly 20% of them appearing once.

The sequencing used peripheral blood mononuclear cells (PBMCs), collected when the disease was refractory, from a patient treated with antithyroid drugs. The TCR comes from a female donor with Graves disease. This sequence joins TRBV27 and TRBJ2-1; the match to TRBD2 covers 11 bases. The chain's CDR3 is CASSLILAGEGEQFF. CDR3 nucleotide sequence: TGTGCCAGCAGTTTGATACTAGCGGGAGAGGGTGAGCAGTTCTTC.